Given below is one T cell receptor (beta chain) in context. The data belong to a study of blood T cell repertoires in COVID-19. In the study overall: The United States, Italy and Spain supplied acute and convalescent COVID-19 samples. T cells, B-cell-depleted T cells, or PBMCs provided the cDNA or gDNA that served as material.

Recruited during active infection, patients (from Seattle) were subsequently followed longitudinally. Original handling: Reference gene primer amplification gave nucleated cell count estimates. The repertoire was sequenced with immunoSEQ multiplex PCR; TCRdb's copy has only in-frame clones and lacks some. Clone size and V and J calls were adopted from that table, with D and trimming inferred from the DNA. The sample lists 65,000 to 90,000 clones; around nine tenths were seen once. The TCR sequence derives from a man at least 80 years old with COVID-19, enrolled during active disease. Input material: peripheral blood.

The CDR3 loop reads CASSPRQGQETQYF. Here the CDR3 DNA reads TGTGCCAGCAGCCCTAGACAGGGACAAGAGACCCAGTACTTC. The V gene is TRBV3-1 (or the pseudogene TRBV3-2), the J gene TRBJ2-5; TRBD1 matches at 7 bases. Germline loops: CDR1 LGHDT, CDR2 YNNKEL (reference sequence). J was trimmed by 2 bases and V by 4 bases; bases with no gene match: 4. The CDR3 length is 14 residues.